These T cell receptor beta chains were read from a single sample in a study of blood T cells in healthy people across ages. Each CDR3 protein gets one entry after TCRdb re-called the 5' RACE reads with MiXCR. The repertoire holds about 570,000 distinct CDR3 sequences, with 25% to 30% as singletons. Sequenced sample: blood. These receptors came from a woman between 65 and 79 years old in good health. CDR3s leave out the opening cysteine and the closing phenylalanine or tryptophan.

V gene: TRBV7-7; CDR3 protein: ASSLNEAQGELF
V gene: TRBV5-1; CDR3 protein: AGSRDGSNQPQH
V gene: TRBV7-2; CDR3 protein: ASSLRTGATYEQY
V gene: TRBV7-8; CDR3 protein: ASSPTIGQF
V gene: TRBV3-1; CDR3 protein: ASGHFLREQY
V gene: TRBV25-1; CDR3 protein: ASQIGANVLT
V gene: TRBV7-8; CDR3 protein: ASSLERQRGIQY
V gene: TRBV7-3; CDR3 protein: ASSLGGTGEAF
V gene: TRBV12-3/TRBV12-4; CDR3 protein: ASSFRAGGFATNEKLF
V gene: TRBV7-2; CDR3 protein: APRRGGRSSGYT
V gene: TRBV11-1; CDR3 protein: ASSLGGPAQY
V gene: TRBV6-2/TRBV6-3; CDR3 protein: ASRKTGAVTYEQY
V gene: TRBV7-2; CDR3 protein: ASSSGGHRFTGQETQY
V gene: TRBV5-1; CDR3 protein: ASSLFPGADTQY
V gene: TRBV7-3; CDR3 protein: ASSFTADTEAF
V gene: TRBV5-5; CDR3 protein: ASSLVEGAETQY
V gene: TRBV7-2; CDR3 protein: ASGPRRQGEAF
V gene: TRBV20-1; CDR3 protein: SARDPGTGIHEQY
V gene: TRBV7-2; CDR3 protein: ASSGRDIITNEKLF
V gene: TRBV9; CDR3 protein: ASSVQGVPNQPQH
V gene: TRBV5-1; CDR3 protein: ASSGADRAYEQY
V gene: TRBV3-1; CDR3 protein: ASSQKGAQSNQPQH
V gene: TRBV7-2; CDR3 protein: ASSLQGAGYNEQF
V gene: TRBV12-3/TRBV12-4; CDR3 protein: ASTQNGAAGGVQY
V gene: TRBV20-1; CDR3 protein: SASGTGIFQQY
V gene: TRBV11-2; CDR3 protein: ASSSAGGPGTQY
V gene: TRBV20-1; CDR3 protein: SAQGQGGTDTQY
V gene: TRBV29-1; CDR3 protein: SASWRDTQY
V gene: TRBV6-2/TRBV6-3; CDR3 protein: ATDDRTDFYGYT
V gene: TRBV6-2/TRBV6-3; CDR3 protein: ASNGLVMYNEQF
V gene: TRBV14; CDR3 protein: ASSQDPGYTDTQY
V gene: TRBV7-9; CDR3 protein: ASSPTTEAF
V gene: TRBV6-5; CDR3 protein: ASSYASGNTDTQY
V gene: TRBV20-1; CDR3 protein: SARPPPGTGGQPQH
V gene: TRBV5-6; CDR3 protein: ASSLSADEQY